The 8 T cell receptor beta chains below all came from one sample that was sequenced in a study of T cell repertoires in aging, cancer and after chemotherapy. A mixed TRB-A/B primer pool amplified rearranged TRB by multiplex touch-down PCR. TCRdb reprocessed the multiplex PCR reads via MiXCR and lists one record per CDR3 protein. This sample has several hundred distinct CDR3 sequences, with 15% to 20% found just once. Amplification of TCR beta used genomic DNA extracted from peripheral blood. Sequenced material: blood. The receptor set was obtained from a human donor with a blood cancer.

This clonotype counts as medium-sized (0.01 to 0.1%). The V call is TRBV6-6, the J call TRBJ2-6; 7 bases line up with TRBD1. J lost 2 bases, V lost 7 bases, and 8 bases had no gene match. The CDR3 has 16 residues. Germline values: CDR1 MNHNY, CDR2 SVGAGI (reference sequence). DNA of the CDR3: TGTGCCAGCATCAAGAAGGGGGCTACTGGGGCCAACGTCCTGACTTTC. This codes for CASIKKGATGANVLTF.

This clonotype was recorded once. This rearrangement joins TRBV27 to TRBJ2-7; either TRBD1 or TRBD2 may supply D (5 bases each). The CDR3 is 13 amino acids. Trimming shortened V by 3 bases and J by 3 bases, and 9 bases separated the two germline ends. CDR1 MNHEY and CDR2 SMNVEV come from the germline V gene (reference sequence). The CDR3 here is CASSFGTHYEQYF. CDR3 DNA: TGTGCCAGCAGTTTCGGGACCCACTACGAGCAGTACTTC.

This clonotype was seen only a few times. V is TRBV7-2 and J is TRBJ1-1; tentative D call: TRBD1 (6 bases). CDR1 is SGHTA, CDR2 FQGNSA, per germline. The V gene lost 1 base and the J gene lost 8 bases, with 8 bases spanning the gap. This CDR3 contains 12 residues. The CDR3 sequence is CASSLGGPEAFF. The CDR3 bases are TGTGCCAGCAGCTTAGGGGGGCCCGAAGCTTTCTTT.

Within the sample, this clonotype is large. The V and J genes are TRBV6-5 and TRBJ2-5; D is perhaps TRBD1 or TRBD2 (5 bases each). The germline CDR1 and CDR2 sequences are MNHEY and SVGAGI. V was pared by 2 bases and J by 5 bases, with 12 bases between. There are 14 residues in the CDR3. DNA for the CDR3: TGTGCCAGCAGTTACGGGGACCTTGGGGAGACCCAGTACTTC. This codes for CASSYGDLGETQYF.

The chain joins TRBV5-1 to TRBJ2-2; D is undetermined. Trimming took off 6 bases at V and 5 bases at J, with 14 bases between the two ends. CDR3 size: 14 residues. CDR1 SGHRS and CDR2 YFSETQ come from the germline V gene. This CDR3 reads CASNFHLQTGELFF. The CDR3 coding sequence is TGCGCCAGCAACTTCCATCTACAGACCGGGGAGCTGTTTTTT.

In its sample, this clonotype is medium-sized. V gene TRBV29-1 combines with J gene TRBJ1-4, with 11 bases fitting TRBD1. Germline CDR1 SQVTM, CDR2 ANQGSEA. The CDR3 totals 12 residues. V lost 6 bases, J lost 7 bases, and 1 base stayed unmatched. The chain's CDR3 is CSVGTGGEKLFF. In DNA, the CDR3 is TGCAGCGTGGGGACAGGGGGTGAAAAACTGTTTTTT.

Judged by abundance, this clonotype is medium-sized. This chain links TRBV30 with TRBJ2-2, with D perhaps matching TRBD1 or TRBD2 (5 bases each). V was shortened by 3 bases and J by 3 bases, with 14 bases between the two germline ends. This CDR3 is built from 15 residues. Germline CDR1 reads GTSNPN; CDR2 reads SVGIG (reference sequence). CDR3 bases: TGTGCCTGGAGGTCCCGGGACCGGGACACCGGGGAGCTGTTTTTT. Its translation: CAWRSRDRDTGELFF.

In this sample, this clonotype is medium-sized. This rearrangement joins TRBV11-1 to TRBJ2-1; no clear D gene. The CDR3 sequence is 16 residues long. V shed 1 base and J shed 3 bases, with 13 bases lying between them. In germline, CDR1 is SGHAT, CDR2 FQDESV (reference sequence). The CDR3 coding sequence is TGTGCCAGCAGCTTAGGAGCATCCTGGGACTACAATGAGCAGTTCTTC. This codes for CASSLGASWDYNEQFF.